This is a list of T cell receptor beta chains from one sample in a study of T-cell reconstitution after alpha-beta-depleted transplantation in children. TCRdb recomputed calls from the PCR reads with MiXCR, one row per CDR3 protein. Altogether about 610,000 distinct CDR3 sequences are present, about 11% being singletons, with the ten largest covering less than 5%. Sequences were derived from PBMCs from the stem cell graft donor, sampled from the stem cell graft. The origin of the receptors is a human donor who donated a stem cell graft to a child with acute myeloid leukemia. CDR3s include the opening cysteine and the closing phenylalanine or tryptophan. The D gene is left open where the match is weak. Only some rows state a clone size, as once, few, many or a class for expanded clones.

>many|TRBD2|TRBJ2-3|TRBV7-9
TGTGCCAGCAGGTTAAAACCGGGACTAGCGGGAGGCACAGATACGCAGTATTTT
CASRLKPGLAGGTDTQYF
>NA|TRBD2|TRBJ2-7|TRBV29-1
TGCAGCGTAACGACTAGCGCCCACGAGCAGTACTTC
CSVTTSAHEQYF
>few|TRBD1|TRBJ1-1|TRBV27
TGTGCCAGCAACCCCGGGACAGGGCCTGAAGCTTTCTTT
CASNPGTGPEAFF
>NA|NA|TRBJ2-6|TRBV2
TGTGCCAGCCGGACAGACGCTGGGGCCAACGTCCTGACTTTC
CASRTDAGANVLTF
>many|NA|TRBJ1-1|TRBV5-1
TGTGCCAGCAGCTTAGAAGTGAACACTGAAGCTTTCTTT
CASSLEVNTEAFF
>few|NA|TRBJ1-6|TRBV5-1
TGCGCCAGCAGCTTGGACGACAAGAATAATTCACCCCTCCACTTT
CASSLDDKNNSPLHF
>NA|NA|TRBJ2-2|TRBV5-1
TGCGCCAGCAGCTTTCGGGACAACACCGGGGAGCTGTTTTTT
CASSFRDNTGELFF
>NA|TRBD2|TRBJ2-3|TRBV7-2
TGTGCCAGCAGCCCGGGGGGACGGCCTAGCACAGATACGCAGTATTTT
CASSPGGRPSTDTQYF
>few|NA|TRBJ1-1|TRBV5-1
TGCGCCAGCAGCTTAGACTTCACTGAAGCTTTCTTT
CASSLDFTEAFF
>many|TRBD1|TRBJ2-7|TRBV7-2
TGTGCCAGCAGTCCCGGGACAGGGGTCTACGAGCAGTACTTC
CASSPGTGVYEQYF
>many|NA|TRBJ2-7|TRBV29-1
TGCAGCGCCCTGGCGACCTACGAGCAGTACTTC
CSALATYEQYF
>NA|NA|TRBJ1-5|TRBV6-2/TRBV6-3
TGTGCCAGCCAAGGGGCCCGGGGGCAGCCCCAGCATTTT
CASQGARGQPQHF
>few|NA|TRBJ2-4|TRBV6-2/TRBV6-3
TGTGCCAGAGGCCGACACGCCAAAAACATTCAGTACTTC
CARGRHAKNIQYF
>NA|TRBD1|TRBJ2-7|TRBV28
TGTGCCAGCAGTTCCCCCGGACAGGGGAACTACGAGCAGTACTTC
CASSSPGQGNYEQYF
>NA|TRBD2|TRBJ2-3|TRBV27
TGTGCCAGCAGTTTAGGGCTAGCGGGAATGGCAGATACGCAGTATTTT
CASSLGLAGMADTQYF
>few|TRBD2|TRBJ2-7|TRBV10-3
TGTGCCATCAGTGAGGATGGGACTATAAACGAGCAGTACTTC
CAISEDGTINEQYF
>few|NA|TRBJ2-5|TRBV15
TGTGCCACCAGCAGAGAGATGCCGACCCAGTACTTC
CATSREMPTQYF